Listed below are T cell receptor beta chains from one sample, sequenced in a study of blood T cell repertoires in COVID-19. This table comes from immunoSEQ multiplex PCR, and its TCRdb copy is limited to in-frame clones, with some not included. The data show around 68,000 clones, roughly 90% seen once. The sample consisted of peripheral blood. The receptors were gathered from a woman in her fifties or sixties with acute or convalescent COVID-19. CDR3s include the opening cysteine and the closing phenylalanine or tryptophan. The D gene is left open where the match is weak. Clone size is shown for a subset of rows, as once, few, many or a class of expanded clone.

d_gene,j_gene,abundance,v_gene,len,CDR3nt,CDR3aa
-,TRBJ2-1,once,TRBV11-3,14,TGTGCCAGCAGCTTATCAAGGGGCAACAATGAGCAGTTCTTC,CASSLSRGNNEQFF
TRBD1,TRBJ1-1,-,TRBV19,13,TGTGCGTACTCCGGGACAGGGGTCCCTGAAGCTTTCTTT,CAYSGTGVPEAFF
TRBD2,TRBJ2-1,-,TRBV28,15,TGTGCCAGCAGTCCCTTACTAGCGGGAGTTTCTGAGCAGTTCTTC,CASSPLLAGVSEQFF
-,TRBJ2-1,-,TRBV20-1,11,TGCAGTCCCTTTGGGGCAGATGAGCAGTTCTTC,CSPFGADEQFF
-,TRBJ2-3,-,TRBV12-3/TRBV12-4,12,TGTGCCAGCAGTACGGGGGCAGATACGCAGTATTTT,CASSTGADTQYF
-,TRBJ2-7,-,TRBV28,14,TGTGCCAGCAGTGGGGCCGAGGACTCCTACGAGCAGTACTTC,CASSGAEDSYEQYF
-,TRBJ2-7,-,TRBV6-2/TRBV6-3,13,TGTGCCAGCAGTCCCTGGAGAACTTACGAGCAGTACTTC,CASSPWRTYEQYF
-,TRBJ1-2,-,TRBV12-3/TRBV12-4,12,TGTGCCAGCAGTTTAACAGGGAATGGCTACACCTTC,CASSLTGNGYTF
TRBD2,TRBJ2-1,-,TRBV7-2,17,TGTGCCAGCAGCTTAGAAGGACTAGCGGGAACTACAGGGGAGCAGTTCTTC,CASSLEGLAGTTGEQFF
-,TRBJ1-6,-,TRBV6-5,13,TGTGCCAGCAGTTACTCATTACACTCACCCCTCCACTTT,CASSYSLHSPLHF
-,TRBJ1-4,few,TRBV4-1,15,TGCGCCAGCAGGTCGAAGCAGGGCAATAATGAAAAACTGTTTTTT,CASRSKQGNNEKLFF
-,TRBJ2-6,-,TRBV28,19,TGTGCCAGCAGTTTATTGCCACAGGTTATGATATCTGGGGCCAACGTCCTGACTTTC,CASSLLPQVMISGANVLTF
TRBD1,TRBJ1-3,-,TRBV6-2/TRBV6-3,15,TGTGCCAGCAGTTCTCCGACAGGGACTGGAAACACCATATATTTT,CASSSPTGTGNTIYF
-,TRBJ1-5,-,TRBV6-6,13,TGTGCCAGCACGGGGGGTCTGCCTCAGCCCCAGCATTTT,CASTGGLPQPQHF
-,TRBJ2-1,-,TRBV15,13,TGTGCCACCAAGAAGGGCAGGGAACATGAGCAGTTCTTC,CATKKGREHEQFF
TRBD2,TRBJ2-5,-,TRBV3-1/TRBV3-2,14,TGTGCCAGCAGTCGGACTAGCGGGAGAGAGACCCAGTACTTC,CASSRTSGRETQYF
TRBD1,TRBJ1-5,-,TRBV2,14,TGTGCCAGCGGGGGACAGGGGAGCAATCAGCCCCAGCATTTT,CASGGQGSNQPQHF
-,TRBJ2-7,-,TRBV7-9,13,TGTGCCAGCAGCTCCGGGGACTCCTACGAGCAGTACTTC,CASSSGDSYEQYF
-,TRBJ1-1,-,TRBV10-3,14,TGTGCCATCAGTGTAGCGGAGCGTTACACTGAAGCTTTCTTT,CAISVAERYTEAFF
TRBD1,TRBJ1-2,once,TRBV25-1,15,TGTGCCAGCAGTGACCCCACGACAGGGCGCAATGGCTACACCTTC,CASSDPTTGRNGYTF
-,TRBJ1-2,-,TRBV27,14,TGTGCCAGCAGTTTCACCGGGATTAGCTATGGCTACACCTTC,CASSFTGISYGYTF
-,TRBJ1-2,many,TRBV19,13,TGTGCCAGTAAAGAGACAAGAGAGTATGGCTACACCTTC,CASKETREYGYTF
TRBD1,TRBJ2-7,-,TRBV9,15,TGTGCCAGCAGCTCCTCAGGGACAGGTCCTGCCGAGCAGTACTTC,CASSSSGTGPAEQYF
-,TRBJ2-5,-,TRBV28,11,TGTGCCAGCAGCCCGCGAGAGACCCAGTACTTC,CASSPRETQYF
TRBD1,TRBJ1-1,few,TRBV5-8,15,TGTGCCAGCAGCCACATGACAGGGGGAGAGACTGAAGCTTTCTTT,CASSHMTGGETEAFF
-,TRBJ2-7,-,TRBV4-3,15,TGCGCCAGCAGCCAACAACAGGGTGAGACCTACGAGCAGTACTTC,CASSQQQGETYEQYF
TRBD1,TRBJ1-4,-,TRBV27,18,TGTGCCAGCAGTTTAAAAGGGGGACAGGGGGCGGTTTATGAAAAACTGTTTTTT,CASSLKGGQGAVYEKLFF
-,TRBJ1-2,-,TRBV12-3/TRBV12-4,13,TGTGCCAGCAGCCCACAGGGTTCCTATGGCTACACCTTC,CASSPQGSYGYTF
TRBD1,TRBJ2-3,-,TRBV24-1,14,TGTGCCACCTCCGACAGGGGGCGAGCAGATACGCAGTATTTT,CATSDRGRADTQYF
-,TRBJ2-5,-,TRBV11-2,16,TGTGCCAGCACCCTGACGGGGGTAGGAAATTTGGAGACCCAGTACTTC,CASTLTGVGNLETQYF
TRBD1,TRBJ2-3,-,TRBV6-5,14,TGTGCCAGCATGACAGGGAGATTTGCAGATACGCAGTATTTT,CASMTGRFADTQYF
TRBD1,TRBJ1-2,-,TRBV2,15,TGTGCCAGCAGAGAAGACAGGGGGCTGAGCTATGGCTACACCTTC,CASREDRGLSYGYTF
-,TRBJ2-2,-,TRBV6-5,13,TGTGCCAGCAGTCCTGGGGAGTCCGGGGAGCTGTTTTTT,CASSPGESGELFF
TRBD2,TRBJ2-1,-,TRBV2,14,TGTGCCAGCGGGACTAGCGGCAGGTACAATGAGCAGTTCTTC,CASGTSGRYNEQFF
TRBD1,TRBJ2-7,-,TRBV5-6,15,TGTGCCAGCAGTCCCTCAGACAGGGTAGCCTACGAGCAGTACTTC,CASSPSDRVAYEQYF